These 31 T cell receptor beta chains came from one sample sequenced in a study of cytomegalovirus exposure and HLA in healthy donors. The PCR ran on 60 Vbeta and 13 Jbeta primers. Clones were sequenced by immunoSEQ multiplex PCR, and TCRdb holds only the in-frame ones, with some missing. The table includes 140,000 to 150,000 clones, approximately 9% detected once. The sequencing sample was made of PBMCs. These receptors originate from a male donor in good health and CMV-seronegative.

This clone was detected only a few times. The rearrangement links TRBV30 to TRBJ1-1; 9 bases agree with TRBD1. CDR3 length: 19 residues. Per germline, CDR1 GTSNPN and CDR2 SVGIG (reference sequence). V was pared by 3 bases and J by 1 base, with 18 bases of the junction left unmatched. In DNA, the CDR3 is TGTGCCTGGAGATCCTACCGCTCGACAGGGGGAGCTAGGAACACTGAAGCTTTCTTT. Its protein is CAWRSYRSTGGARNTEAFF.

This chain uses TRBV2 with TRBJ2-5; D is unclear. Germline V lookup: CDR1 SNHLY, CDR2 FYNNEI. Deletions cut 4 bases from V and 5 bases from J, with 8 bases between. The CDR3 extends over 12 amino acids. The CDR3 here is CASSVSRETQYF. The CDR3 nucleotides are TGTGCCAGCAGTGTTAGCCGGGAGACCCAGTACTTC.

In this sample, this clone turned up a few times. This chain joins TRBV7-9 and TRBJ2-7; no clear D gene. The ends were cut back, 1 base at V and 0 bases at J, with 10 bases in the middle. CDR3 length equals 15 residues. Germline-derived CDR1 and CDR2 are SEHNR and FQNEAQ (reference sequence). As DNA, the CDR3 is TGTGCCAGCAGCTTAGGAGGTGCCGGCTCCTACGAGCAGTACTTC. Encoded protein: CASSLGGAGSYEQYF.

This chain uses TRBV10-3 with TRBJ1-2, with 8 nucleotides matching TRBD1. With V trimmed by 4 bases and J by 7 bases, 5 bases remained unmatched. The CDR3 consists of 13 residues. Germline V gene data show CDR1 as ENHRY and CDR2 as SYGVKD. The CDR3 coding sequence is TGTGCCATCAGTGTACAGGGGGAGAGTGGCTACACCTTC. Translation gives CAISVQGESGYTF.

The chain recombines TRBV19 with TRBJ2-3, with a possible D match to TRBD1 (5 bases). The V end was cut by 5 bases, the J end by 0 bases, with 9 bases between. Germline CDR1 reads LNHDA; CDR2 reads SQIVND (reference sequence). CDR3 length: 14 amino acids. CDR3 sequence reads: CASSGDSSTDTQYF. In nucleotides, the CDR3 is TGTGCCAGTAGTGGTGACAGCAGCACAGATACGCAGTATTTT.

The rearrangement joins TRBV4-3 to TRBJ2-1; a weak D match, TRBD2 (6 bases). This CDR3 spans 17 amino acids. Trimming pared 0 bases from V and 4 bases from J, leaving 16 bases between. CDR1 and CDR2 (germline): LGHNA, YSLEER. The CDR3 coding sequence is TGCGCCAGCAGCCAAGATGGTGTAGCGGTTGGTTACAATGAGCAGTTCTTC. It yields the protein CASSQDGVAVGYNEQFF.

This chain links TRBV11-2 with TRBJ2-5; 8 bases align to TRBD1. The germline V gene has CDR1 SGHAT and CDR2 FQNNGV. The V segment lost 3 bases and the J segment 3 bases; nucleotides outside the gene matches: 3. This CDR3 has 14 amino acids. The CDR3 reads CASSFDRGEETQYF. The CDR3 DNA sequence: TGTGCCAGCAGCTTCGACAGGGGCGAAGAGACCCAGTACTTC.

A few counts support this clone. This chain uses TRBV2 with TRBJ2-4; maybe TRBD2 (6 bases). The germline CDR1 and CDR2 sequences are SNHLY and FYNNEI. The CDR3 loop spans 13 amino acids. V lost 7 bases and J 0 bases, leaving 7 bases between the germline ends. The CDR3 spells CASMGLAKNIQYF. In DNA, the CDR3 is TGTGCCAGCATGGGACTAGCCAAAAACATTCAGTACTTC.

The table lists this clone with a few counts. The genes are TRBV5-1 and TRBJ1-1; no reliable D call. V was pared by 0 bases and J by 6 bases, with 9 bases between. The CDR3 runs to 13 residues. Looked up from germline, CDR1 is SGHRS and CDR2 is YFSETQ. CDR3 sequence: CASSLDTTPEAFF. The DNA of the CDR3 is TGCGCCAGCAGCTTGGACACCACCCCTGAAGCTTTCTTT. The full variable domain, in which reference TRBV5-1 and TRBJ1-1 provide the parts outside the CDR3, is KAGVTQTPRYLIKTRGQQVTLSCSPISGHRSVSWYQQTPGQGLQFLFEYFSETQRNKGNFPGRFSGRQFSNSRSEMNVSTLELGDSALYLCASSLDTTPEAFFGQGTRLTVV.

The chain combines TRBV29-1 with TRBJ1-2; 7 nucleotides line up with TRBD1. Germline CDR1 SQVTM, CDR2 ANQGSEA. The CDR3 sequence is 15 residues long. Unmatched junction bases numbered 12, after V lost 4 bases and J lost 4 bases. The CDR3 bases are TGCAGCGTTGGAACTCGGGACAGACCATCCTATGGCTACACCTTC. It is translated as CSVGTRDRPSYGYTF.

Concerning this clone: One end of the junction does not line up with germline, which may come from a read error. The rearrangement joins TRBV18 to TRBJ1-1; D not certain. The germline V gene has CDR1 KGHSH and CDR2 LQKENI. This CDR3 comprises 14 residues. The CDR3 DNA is TGTGCCAGCTCACCCTCCGAGAAGAGTACTGAAGTTTTCTTT. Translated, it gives CASSPSEKSTEVFF.

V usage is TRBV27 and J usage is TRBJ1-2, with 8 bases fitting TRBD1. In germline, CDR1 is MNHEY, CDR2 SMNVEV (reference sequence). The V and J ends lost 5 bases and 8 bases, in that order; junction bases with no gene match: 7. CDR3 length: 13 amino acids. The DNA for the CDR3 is TGTGCCAGCAGTCACGGACAGGGCTCGGGCTACACCTTC. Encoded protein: CASSHGQGSGYTF.

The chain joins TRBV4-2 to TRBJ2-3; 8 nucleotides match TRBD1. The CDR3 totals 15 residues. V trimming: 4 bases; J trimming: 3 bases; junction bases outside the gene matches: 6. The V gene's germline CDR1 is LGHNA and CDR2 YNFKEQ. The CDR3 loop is CASSRDRTGTDTQYF. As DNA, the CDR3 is TGTGCCAGCAGCCGGGACAGGACTGGTACAGATACGCAGTATTTT.

The CDR3 is CASSMSVSIFNQPQHF. The CDR3 DNA is TGTGCCAGTAGTATGTCAGTAAGTATCTTCAATCAGCCCCAGCATTTT. The chain carries TRBV19 and TRBJ1-5; D gene uncertain. Trimming left V 3 bases short and J 3 bases short, with 15 bases between. CDR1 LNHDA and CDR2 SQIVND come from the germline V gene (reference sequence). This CDR3 spans 16 amino acids.

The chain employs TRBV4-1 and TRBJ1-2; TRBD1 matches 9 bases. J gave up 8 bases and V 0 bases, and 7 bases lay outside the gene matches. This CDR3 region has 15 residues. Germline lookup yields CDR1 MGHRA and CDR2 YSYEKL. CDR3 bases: TGCGCCAGCAGCCAAGATAGGGGACAGGGCTCGGGCTACACCTTC. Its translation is CASSQDRGQGSGYTF.

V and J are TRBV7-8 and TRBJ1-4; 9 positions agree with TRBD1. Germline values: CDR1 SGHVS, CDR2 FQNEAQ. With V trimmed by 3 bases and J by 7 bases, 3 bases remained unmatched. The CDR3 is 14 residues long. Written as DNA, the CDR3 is TGTGCCAGCAGCTTCAGGGGACAGGGTGAAAAACTGTTTTTT. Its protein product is CASSFRGQGEKLFF.

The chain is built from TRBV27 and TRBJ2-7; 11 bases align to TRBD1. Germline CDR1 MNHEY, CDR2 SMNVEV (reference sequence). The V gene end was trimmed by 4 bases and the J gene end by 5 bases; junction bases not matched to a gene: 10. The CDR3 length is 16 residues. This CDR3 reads CASSWGQGVLKDEQYF. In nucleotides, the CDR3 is TGTGCCAGCAGTTGGGGACAGGGGGTCTTGAAGGACGAGCAGTACTTC.

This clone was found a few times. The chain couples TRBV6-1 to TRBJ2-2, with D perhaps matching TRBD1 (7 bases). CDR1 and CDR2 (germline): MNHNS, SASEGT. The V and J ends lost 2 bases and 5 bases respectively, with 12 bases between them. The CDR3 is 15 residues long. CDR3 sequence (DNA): TGTGCCAGCAGTGAAAGGGCAGGGGGGACCGGGGAGCTGTTTTTT. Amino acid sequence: CASSERAGGTGELFF.

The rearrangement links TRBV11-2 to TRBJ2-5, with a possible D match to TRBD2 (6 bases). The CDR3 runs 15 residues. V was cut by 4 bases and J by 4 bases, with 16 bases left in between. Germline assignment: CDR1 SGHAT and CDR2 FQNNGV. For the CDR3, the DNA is TGTGCCAGCAGCTCCCGGGAGCGGAAGGGAGAGACCCAGTACTTC. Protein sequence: CASSSRERKGETQYF.

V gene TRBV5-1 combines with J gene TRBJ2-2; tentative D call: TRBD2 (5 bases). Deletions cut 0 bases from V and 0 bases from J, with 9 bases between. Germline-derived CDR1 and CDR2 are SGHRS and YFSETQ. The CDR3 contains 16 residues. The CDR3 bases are TGCGCCAGCAGCTTGGCCGGGAAGGCGAACACCGGGGAGCTGTTTTTT. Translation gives CASSLAGKANTGELFF.

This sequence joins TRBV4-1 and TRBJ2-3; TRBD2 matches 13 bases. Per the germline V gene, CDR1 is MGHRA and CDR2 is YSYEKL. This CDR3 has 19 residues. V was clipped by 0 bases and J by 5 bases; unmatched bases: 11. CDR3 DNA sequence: TGCGCCAGCAGCCAAGATTTGGGACTAGCGGGGCCCCGGGAAGATACGCAGTATTTT. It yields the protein CASSQDLGLAGPREDTQYF.

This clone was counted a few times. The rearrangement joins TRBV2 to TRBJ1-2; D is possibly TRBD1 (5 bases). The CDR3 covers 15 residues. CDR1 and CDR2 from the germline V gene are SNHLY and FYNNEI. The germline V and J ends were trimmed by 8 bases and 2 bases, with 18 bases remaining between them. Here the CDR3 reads CASRDGGYSNYGYTF. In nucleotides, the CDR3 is TGTGCCAGCCGGGACGGGGGATACTCCAACTATGGCTACACCTTC.

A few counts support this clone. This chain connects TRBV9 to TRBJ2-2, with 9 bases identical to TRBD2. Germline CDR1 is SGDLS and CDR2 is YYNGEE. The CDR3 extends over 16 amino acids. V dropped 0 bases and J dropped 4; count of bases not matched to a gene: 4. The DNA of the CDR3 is TGTGCCAGCAGCGTAGGCGGGGGGGCGGTCACCGGGGAGCTGTTTTTT. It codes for CASSVGGGAVTGELFF.

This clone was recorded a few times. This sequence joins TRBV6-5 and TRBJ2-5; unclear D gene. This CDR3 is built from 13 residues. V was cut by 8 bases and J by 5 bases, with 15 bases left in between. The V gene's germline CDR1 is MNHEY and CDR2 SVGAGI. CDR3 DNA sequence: TGTGCCAGCGCCACCTCTCTCGGGGAGACCCAGTACTTC. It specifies CASATSLGETQYF.

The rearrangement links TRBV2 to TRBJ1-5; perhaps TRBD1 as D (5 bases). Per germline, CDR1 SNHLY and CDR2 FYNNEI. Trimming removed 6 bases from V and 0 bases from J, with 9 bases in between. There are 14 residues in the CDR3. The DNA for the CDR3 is TGTGCCAGCAGGCGGGACGGTAGCAATCAGCCCCAGCATTTT. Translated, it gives CASRRDGSNQPQHF.

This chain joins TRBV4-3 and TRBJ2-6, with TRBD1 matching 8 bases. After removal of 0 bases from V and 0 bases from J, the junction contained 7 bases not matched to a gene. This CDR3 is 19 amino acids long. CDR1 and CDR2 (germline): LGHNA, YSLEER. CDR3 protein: CASSQDRTGRYSGANVLTF. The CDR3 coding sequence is TGCGCCAGCAGCCAAGATAGGACAGGGAGGTACTCTGGGGCCAACGTCCTGACTTTC.

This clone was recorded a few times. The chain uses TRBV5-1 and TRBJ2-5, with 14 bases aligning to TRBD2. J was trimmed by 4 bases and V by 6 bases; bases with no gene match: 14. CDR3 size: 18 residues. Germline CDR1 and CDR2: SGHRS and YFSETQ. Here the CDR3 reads CASTLGLAGGGSGETQYF. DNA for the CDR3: TGCGCCAGCACTCTCGGACTAGCGGGAGGAGGTTCGGGAGAGACCCAGTACTTC.

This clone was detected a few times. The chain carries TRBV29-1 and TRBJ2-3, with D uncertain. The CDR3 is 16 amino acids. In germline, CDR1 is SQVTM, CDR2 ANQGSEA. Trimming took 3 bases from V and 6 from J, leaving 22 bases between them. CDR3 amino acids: CSVDFGEAVQQDTQYF. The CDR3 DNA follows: TGCAGCGTTGACTTTGGTGAGGCTGTTCAGCAGGATACGCAGTATTTT.

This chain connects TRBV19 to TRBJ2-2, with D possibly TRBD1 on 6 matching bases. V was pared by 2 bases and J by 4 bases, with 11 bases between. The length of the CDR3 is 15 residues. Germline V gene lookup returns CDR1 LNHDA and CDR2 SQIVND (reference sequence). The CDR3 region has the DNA TGTGCCAGTAGTATAAAGACAGGCTCCACCGGGGAGCTGTTTTTT. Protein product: CASSIKTGSTGELFF.

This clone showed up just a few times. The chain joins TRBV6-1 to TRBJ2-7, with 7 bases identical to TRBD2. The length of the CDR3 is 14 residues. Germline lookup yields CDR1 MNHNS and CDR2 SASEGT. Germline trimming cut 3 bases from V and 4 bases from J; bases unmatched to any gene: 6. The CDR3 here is CASSEGGSRYEQYF. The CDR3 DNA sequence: TGTGCCAGCAGTGAGGGCGGGAGTCGGTACGAGCAGTACTTC.

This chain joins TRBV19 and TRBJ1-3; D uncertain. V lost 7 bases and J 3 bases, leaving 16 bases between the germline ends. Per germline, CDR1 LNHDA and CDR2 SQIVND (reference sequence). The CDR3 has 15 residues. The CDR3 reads CASTPPGLSGNTIYF. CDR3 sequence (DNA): TGTGCCAGTACCCCCCCGGGGTTGAGTGGAAACACCATATATTTT.